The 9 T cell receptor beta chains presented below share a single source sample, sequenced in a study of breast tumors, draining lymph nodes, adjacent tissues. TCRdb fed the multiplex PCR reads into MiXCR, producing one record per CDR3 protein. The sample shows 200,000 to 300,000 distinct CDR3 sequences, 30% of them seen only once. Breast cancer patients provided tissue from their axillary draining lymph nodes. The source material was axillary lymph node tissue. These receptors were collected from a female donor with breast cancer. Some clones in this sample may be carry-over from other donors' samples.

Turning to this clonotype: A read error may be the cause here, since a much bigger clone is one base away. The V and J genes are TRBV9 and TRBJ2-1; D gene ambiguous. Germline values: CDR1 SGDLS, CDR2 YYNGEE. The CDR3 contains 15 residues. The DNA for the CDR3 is TGTGCCAGCAGCGTAGAGGGCCGCCCCTACAGTGAGCAGTTCTTC. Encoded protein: CASSVEGRPYSEQFF. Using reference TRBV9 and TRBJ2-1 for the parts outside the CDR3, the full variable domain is DSGVTQTPKHLITATGQRVTLRCSPRSGDLSVYWYQQSLDQGLQFLIQYYNGEERAKGNILERFSAQQFPDLHSELNLSSLELGDSALYFCASSVEGRPYSEQFFGPGTRLTVL.

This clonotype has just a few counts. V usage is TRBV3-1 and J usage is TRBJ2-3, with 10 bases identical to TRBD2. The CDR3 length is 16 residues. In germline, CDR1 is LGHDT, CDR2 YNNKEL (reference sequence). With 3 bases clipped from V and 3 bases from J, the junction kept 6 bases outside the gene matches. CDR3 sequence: CASSHLSGRGTDTQYF. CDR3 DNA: TGTGCCAGCAGCCACCTCAGCGGGAGGGGAACAGATACGCAGTATTTT.

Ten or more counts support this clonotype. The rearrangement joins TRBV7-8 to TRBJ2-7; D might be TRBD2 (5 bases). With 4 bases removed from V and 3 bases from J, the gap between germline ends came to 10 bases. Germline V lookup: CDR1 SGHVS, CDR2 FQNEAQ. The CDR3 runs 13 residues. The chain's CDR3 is CASSSMRDYEQYF. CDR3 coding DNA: TGTGCCAGCAGCTCTATGAGGGACTACGAGCAGTACTTC.

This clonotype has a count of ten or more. The CDR3 DNA reads TGCGCCAGCAGCTCAGGGTTAGCGGGTCCGGCGAACACCGGGGAGCTGTTTTTT. Protein: CASSSGLAGPANTGELFF. The rearrangement uses TRBV5-1 and TRBJ2-2, with 7 bases that match TRBD2. Looked up from germline, CDR1 is SGHRS and CDR2 is YFSETQ. The CDR3 spans 18 residues. J lost 0 bases, V lost 3 bases, and 11 bases had no gene match.

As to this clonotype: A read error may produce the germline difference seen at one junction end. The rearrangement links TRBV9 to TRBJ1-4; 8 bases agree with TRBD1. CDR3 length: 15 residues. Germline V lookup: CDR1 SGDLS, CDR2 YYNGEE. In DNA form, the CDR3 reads TGTGCCAGCAGCGACAGGGGGGACGCTAATGAAAAACTGTTCTTT. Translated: CASSDRGDANEKLFF.

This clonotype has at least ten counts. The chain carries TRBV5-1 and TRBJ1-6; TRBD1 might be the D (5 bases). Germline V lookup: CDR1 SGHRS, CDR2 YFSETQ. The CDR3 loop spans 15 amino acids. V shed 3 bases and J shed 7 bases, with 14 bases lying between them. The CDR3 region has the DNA TGCGCCAGCAGCTCAGACAGCAATCAAAATTCACCCCTCCACTTT. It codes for CASSSDSNQNSPLHF.

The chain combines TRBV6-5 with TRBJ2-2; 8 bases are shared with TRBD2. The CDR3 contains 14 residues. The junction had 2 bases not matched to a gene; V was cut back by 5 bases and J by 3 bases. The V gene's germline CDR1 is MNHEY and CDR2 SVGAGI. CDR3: CASSHGGDTGELFF. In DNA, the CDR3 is TGTGCCAGCAGTCACGGGGGGGACACCGGGGAGCTGTTTTTT.

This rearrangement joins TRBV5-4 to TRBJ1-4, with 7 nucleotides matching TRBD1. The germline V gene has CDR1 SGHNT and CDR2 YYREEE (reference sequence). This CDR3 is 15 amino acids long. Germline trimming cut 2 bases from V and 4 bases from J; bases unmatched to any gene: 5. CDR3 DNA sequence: TGTGCCAGCAGCTTTTTAGCAGGGGGTAATGAAAAACTGTTTTTT. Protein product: CASSFLAGGNEKLFF.

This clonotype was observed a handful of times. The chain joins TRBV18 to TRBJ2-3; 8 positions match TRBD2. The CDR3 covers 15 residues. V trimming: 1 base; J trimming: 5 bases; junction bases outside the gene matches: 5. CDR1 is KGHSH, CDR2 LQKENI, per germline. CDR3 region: CASSPRALAGDTQYF. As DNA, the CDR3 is TGTGCCAGCTCACCACGTGCGCTAGCGGGAGATACGCAGTATTTT.